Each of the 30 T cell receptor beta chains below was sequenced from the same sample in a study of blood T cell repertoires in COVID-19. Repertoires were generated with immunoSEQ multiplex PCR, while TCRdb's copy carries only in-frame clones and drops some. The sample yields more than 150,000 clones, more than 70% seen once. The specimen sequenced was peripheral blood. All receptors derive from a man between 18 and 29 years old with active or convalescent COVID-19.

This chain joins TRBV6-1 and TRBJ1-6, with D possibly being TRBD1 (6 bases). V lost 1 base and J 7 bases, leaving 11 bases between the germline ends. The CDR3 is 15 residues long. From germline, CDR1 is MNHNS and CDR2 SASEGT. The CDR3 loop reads CASSEDGTLNSPLHF. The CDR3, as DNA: TGTGCCAGCAGTGAAGATGGGACATTGAATTCACCCCTCCACTTT.

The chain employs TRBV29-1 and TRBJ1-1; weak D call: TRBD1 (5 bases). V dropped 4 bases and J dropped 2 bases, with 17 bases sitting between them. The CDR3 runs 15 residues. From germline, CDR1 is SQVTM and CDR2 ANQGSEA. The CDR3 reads CSVAVRRGLNTEAFF. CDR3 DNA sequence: TGCAGCGTTGCGGTCCGGAGGGGCCTCAACACTGAAGCTTTCTTT. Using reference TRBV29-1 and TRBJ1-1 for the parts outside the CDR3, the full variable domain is SAVISQKPSRDICQRGTSLTIQCQVDSQVTMMFWYRQQPGQSLTLIATANQGSEATYESGFVIDKFPISRPNLTFSTLTVSNMSPEDSSIYLCSVAVRRGLNTEAFFGQGTRLTVV.

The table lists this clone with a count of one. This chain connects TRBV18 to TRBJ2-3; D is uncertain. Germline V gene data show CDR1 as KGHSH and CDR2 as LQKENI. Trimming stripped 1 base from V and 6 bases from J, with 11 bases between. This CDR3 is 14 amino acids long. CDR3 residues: CASSPHQQRDTQYF. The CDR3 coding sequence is TGTGCCAGCTCACCACATCAGCAGAGGGATACGCAGTATTTT.

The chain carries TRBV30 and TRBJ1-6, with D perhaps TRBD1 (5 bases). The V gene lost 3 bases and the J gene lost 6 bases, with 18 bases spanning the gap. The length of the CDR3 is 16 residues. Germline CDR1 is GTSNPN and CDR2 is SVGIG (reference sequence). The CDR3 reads CAWSRTSGFPNSPLHF. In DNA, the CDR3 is TGTGCCTGGAGCAGAACCTCAGGGTTCCCTAATTCACCCCTCCACTTT. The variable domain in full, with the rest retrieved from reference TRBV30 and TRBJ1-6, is SQTIHQWPATLVQPVGSPLSLECTVEGTSNPNLYWYRQAAGRGLQLLFYSVGIGQISSEVPQNLSASRPQDRQFILSSKKLLLSDSGFYLCAWSRTSGFPNSPLHFGNGTRLTVT.

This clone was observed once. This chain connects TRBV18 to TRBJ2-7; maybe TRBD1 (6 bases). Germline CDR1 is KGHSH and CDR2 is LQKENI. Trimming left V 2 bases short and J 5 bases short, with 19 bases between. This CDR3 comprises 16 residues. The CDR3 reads CASSPIGFRTDHEQYF. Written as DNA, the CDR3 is TGTGCCAGCTCACCAATCGGCTTTCGGACAGATCACGAGCAGTACTTC.

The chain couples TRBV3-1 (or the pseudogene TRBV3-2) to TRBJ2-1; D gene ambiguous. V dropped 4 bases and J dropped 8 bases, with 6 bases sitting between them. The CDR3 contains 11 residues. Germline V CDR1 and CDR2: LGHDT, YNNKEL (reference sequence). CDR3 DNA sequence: TGTGCCAGCAGCCTCCTCGATGAGCAGTTCTTC. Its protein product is CASSLLDEQFF.

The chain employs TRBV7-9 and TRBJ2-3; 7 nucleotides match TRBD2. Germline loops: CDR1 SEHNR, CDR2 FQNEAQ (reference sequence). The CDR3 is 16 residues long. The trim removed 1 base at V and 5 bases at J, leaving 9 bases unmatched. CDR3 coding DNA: TGTGCCAGCAGCTTAGTCGGGGGGAGGCGAGGAGATACGCAGTATTTT. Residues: CASSLVGGRRGDTQYF.

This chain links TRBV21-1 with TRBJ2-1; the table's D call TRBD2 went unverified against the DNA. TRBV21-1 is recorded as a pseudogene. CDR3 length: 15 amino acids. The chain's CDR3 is CASSIAGVSYNEQFF. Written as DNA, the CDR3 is TGTGCCAGCAGCATAGCGGGAGTTTCCTACAATGAGCAGTTCTTC.

CDR3: CASSEWVRGLYEQYF. The CDR3 bases are TGTGCCAGCAGTGAATGGGTCAGGGGGCTCTACGAGCAGTACTTC. The chain has TRBV25-1 and TRBJ2-7; 8 nucleotides agree with TRBD1. Germline V lookup: CDR1 MGHDK, CDR2 SYGVNS. Losses at the gene ends were 1 base for V and 3 bases for J; bases not matched to a gene: 5. CDR3 size: 15 residues.

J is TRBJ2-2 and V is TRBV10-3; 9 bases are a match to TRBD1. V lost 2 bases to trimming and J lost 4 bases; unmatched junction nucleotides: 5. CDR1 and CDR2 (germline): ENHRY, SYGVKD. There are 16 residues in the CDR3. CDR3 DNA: TGTGCCATCAGTGAGCCCGGACAGGGGATCACCGGGGAGCTGTTTTTT. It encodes CAISEPGQGITGELFF.

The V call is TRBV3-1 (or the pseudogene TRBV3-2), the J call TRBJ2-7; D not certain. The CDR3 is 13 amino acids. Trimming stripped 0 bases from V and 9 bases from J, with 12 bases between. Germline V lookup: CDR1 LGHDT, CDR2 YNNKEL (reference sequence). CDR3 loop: CASSQDRLALQYF. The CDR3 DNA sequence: TGTGCCAGCAGCCAAGATCGACTCGCCCTGCAGTACTTC.

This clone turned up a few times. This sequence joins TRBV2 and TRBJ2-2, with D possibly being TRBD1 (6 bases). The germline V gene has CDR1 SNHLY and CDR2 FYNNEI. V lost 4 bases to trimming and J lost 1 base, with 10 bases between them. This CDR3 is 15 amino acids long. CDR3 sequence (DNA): TGTGCCAGCAGTGTGAGCAGGGGGAACACCGGGGAGCTGTTTTTT. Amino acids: CASSVSRGNTGELFF.

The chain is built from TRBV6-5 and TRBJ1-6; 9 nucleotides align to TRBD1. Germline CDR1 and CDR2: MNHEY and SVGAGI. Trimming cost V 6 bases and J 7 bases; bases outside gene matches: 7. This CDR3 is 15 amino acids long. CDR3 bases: TGTGCCAGCAGGTCCCCGGGACAGGGAAATTCACCCCTCCACTTT. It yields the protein CASRSPGQGNSPLHF.

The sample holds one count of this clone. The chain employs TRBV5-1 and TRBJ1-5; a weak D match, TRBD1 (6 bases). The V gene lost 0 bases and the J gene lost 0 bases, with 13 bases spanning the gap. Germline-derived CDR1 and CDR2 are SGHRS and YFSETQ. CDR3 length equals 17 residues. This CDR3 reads CASSLEGGTYSNQPQHF. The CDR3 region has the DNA TGCGCCAGCAGCTTGGAAGGGGGAACCTATAGCAATCAGCCCCAGCATTTT.

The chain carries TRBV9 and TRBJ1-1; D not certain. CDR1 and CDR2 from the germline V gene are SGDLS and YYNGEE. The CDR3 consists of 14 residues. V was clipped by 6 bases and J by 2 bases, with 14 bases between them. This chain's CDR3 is CASTISEGNTEAFF. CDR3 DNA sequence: TGTGCCAGCACCATTTCCGAGGGTAACACTGAAGCTTTCTTT.

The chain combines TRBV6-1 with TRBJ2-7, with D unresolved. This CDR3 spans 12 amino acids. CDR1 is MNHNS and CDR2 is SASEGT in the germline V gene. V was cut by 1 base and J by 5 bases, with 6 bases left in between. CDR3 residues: CASSEVRNEQYF. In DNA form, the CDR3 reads TGTGCCAGCAGTGAAGTCAGGAACGAGCAGTACTTC.

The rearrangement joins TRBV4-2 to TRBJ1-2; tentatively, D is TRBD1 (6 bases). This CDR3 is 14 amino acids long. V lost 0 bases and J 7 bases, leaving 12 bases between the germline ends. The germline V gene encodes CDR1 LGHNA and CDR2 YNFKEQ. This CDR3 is CASSQEVQGSGYTF. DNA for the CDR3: TGTGCCAGCAGCCAAGAAGTACAGGGTTCTGGCTACACCTTC.

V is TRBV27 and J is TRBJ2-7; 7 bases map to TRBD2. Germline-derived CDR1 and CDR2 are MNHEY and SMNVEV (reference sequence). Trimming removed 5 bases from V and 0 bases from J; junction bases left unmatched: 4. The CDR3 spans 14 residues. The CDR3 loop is CASSRTSDSYEQYF. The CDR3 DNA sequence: TGTGCCAGCAGTCGTACTAGCGACTCCTACGAGCAGTACTTC.

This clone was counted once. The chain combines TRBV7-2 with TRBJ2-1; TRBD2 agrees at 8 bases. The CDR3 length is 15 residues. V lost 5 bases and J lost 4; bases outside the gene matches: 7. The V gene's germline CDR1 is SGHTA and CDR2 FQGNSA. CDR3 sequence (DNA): TGTGCCAGCAGCCAACGGGGGGGGCCTTACAATGAGCAGTTCTTC. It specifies CASSQRGGPYNEQFF.

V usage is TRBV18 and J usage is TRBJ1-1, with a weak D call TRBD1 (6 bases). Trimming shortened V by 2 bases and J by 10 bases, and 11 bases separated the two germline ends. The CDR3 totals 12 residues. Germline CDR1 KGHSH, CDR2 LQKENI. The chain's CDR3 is CASSPGGRGAFF. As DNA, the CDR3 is TGTGCCAGCTCACCAGGGGGCCGCGGAGCTTTCTTT.

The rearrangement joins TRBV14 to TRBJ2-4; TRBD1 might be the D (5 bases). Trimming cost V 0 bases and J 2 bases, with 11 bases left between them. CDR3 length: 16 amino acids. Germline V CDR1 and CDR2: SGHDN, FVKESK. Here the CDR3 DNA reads TGTGCCAGCAGCCAAGAGGCAGGGTTTACCAAAAACATTCAGTACTTC. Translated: CASSQEAGFTKNIQYF. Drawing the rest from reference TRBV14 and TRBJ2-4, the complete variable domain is EAGVTQFPSHSVIEKGQTVTLRCDPISGHDNLYWYRRVMGKEIKFLLHFVKESKQDESGMPNNRFLAERTGGTYSTLKVQPAELEDSGVYFCASSQEAGFTKNIQYFGAGTRLSVL.

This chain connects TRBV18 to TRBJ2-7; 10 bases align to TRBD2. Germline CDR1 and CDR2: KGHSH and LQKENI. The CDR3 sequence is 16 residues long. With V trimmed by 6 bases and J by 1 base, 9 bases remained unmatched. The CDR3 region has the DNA TGTGCCAGCTCTCGTCTAGCTAGCGGGAGTTCCTACGAGCAGTACTTC. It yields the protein CASSRLASGSSYEQYF.

The CDR3 DNA reads TGTGCCAGCAGCTCCAGCGGGGGCTCCTACAATGAGCAGTTCTTC. Translating it yields CASSSSGGSYNEQFF. The V call is TRBV11-3, the J call TRBJ2-1; 8 nucleotides line up with TRBD2. V lost 4 bases to trimming and J lost 0 bases; unmatched junction nucleotides: 2. Germline V gene sequence: CDR1 SGHNT, CDR2 YENEEA. CDR3 length: 15 residues.

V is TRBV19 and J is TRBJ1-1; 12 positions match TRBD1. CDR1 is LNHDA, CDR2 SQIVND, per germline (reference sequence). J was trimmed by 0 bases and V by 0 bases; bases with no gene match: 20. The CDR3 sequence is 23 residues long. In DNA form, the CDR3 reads TGTGCCAGTAGTATAGATCCTACGGGGGGACAGGGGGCGAAGTTTGGCCTGAACACTGAAGCTTTCTTT. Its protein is CASSIDPTGGQGAKFGLNTEAFF.

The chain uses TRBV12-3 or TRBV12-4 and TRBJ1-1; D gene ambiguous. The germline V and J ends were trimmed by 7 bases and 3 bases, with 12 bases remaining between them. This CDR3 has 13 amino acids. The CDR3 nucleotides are TGTGCCAGCATCACCGGAGGGTACACTGAAGCTTTCTTT. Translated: CASITGGYTEAFF.

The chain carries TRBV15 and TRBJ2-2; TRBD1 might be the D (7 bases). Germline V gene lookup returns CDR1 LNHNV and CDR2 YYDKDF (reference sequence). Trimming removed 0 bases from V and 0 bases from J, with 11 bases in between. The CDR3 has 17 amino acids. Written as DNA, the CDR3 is TGTGCCACCAGCAGAGACCGCGGGACAGCGAACACCGGGGAGCTGTTTTTT. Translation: CATSRDRGTANTGELFF. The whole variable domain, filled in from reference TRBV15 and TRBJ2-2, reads DAMVIQNPRYQVTQFGKPVTLSCSQTLNHNVMYWYQQKSSQAPKLLFHYYDKDFNNEADTPDNFQSRRPNTSFCFLDIRSPGLGDTAMYLCATSRDRGTANTGELFFGEGSRLTVL.

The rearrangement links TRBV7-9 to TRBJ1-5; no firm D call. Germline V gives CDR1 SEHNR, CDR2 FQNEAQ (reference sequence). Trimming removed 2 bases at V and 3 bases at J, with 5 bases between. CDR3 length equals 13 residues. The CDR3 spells CASSLYPNQPQHF. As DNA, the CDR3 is TGTGCCAGCAGCTTATATCCCAATCAGCCCCAGCATTTT.

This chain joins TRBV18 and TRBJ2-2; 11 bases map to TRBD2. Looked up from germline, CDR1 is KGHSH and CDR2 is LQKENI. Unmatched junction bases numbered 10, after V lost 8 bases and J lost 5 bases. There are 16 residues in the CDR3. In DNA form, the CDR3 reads TGTGCCAGCGCTGAGCTACTAGCGGGAGCGACCGGGGAGCTGTTTTTT. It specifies CASAELLAGATGELFF.

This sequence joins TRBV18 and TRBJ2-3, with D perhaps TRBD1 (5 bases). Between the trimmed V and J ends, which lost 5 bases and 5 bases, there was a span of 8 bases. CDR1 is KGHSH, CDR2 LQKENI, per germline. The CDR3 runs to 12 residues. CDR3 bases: TGTGCCAGCTCAGAAAGGGGAGATACGCAGTATTTT. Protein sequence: CASSERGDTQYF.

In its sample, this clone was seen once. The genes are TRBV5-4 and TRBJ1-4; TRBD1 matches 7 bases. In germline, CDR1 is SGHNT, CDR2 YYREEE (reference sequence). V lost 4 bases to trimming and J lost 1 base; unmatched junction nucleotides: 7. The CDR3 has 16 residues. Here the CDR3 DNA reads TGTGCCAGCAGCCCTGGACCAGGGGGAACTAATGAAAAACTGTTTTTT. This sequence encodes CASSPGPGGTNEKLFF.